This TCR beta chain was sequenced during a study of shared clonotypes between healthy human individuals (TCRdb year 2020). Regarding the complete study: The cohort included a few men and two women between 18 and 49 years of age. To estimate repertoire size and how much clonotypes are shared between individuals, the study performed deep sequencing of blood TCR repertoires from roughly five healthy adults. For each donor, CD4 naive and CD4 memory were each run on three plates, CD8 naive on two plates, and CD8 memory on one plate. Libraries were prepared and TCR repertoires were sequenced by different laboratories using diverse techniques, in order to increase sequencing depth and limit assay-specific biases. Per donor, leukapheresis produced somewhere between about 0.85 and 8.9 billion PBMCs.

Healthy HIV-negative adults with no recently reported acute infections or vaccinations were included as donors. All donors were Caucasian adults living in Nashville, Tennessee, USA. Magnetic negative selection was used to enrich CD4+ T cells, after which naive cells were positively selected on CD45RA and the negative fraction became the memory subset. Blood was collected by leukapheresis, and PBMCs were isolated by Ficoll-Histopaque density gradient centrifugation and then cryopreserved in liquid nitrogen vapor phase. Analytical flow cytometry was used to check the purity and quantity of each magnetically sorted T cell population. Genomic DNA was isolated from every sorted fraction and measured by UV absorbance on a Nanodrop 2000c. Using the deep immunoSEQ assay, TCR CDR3 regions were amplified from genomic DNA by multiplex PCR. Extracted genomic DNA from each cell subset was distributed evenly across all wells of several immunoSEQ 96-well plates, and each plate was treated as a replicate. Each replicate PCR for sorted subsets received around 200 ng genomic DNA, equal to around 32,000 T cell genomes. Purified libraries were quantified with a Qubit 3.0 fluorometer, sized on a Bioanalyzer 2100, and re-quantified with the KAPA Library Quantification kit. Every immunoSEQ 96-well plate was sequenced on a dedicated single-read 150-cycle Illumina NextSeq 550 flow cell. In the original analysis: Because only junctional sequences without quality scores were contained in the immunoSEQ output, filtering matching that applied to full-length reads could not be performed. To assign V/J genes and CDR3, sequences were annotated against IMGT germline references using PyIR, a Python wrapper for IgBLAST v1.9. Any read was removed if the V/J assignment was weak (E-value above 1e-6), the CDR3 was missing, or the read contained stop codons, out-of-frame junctions, or ambiguous translated residues. V3J clonotypes were defined as sequences sharing the same inferred V gene, J gene, and CDR3 amino acid sequence. Percentage overlap between repertoires was calculated by dividing the number of shared unique clonotypes by the size of the smaller repertoire. Three approaches were used to assess repertoire richness: RTK rarefaction, the Chao1 estimator, and Recon v2.1 estimates of unobserved clonotypes. Generation probabilities for all TCRbeta clonotypes obtained by the gDNA method from four donors were computed using OLGA. As stored in TCRdb, this immuneACCESS dataset retains in-frame rearrangements with V and J assigned. A fraction of the clones does not appear; measured against another copy, unresolved V genes explain less than half of the discrepancy, and the remainder lacks a known reason. Clone size and V and J calls were adopted from that table, with D and trimming inferred from the DNA. In all, the sample holds 1.6 million or so clones, and approximately 98.5% of those were seen once. The ten largest clones add up to around 0.33% of the sample.

In regard to this clone: No antigen is known for it. Base qualities are missing; no much larger clone stands one base away. The same CDR3 can be traced to other DNA sequences in this sample.

Points the paper makes about the study in general: The genetic and exposure-history diversity represented was limited by the small number of donors. Sampling was restricted to blood, and TCR repertoires in tissue are likely to differ from TCR repertoires in blood. Naive subsets generally had larger estimated clonotype richness than memory subsets. Even with the large sequencing depth, rarefaction of the sorted-subset datasets indicated that sequencing was incomplete. Pairwise subsampling indicated that sequencing depth was expected to affect the degree of clonotype sharing among donors. Compared with non-shared clonotypes, the clonotypes found in all four sorted-subset donors had higher generation probabilities. Roughly 5.2% of naive CD4, 3.5% of naive CD8, roughly 2.4% of memory CD4, and around 0.42% of memory CD8 clonotypes were shared across several donors.

Reading from cysteine to phenylalanine, the CDR3 counts 14 amino acids. Here the CDR3 DNA is all that survives: 42 bases in frame from base 1. Taken from the germline V gene, the CDR1 and CDR2 loops are SGHRS and YFSETQ. Relative to germline, V is 0 bases shorter and J is 2 bases shorter, with 8 bases between their ends. The rearranged chain carries TRBV5-1 and TRBJ1-1; no confident D gene assignment can be made. This TCR was recovered from a man younger than 45 in good health. Sequencing was performed on naive CD4+ T cells sorted from blood. This sample's cell subset or site label indicates: CD45RA+ positively selected. The CDR3 reads as follows: CASSLVVGNTEAFF. The DNA sequence follows: TGCGCCAGCAGCTTGGTCGTAGGCAACACTGAAGCTTTCTTT.